The clone carrying this T cell receptor beta chain was seen repeatedly, ten times or more. TCRdb passed the RT-PCR reads through MiXCR, listing each CDR3 protein once. The sample consists of hundreds of thousands of distinct CDR3 sequences, 14% of them appearing once. J lost 2 bases, V lost 3 bases, and 7 bases had no gene match. This CDR3 is 14 amino acids long. The germline V gene has CDR1 DFQATT and CDR2 SNEGSKA (reference sequence). The chain is built from TRBV20-1 and TRBJ2-7, with 7 nucleotides matching TRBD1. What was sequenced was memory CD4+ T cells from blood. This TCR derives from a female donor in good health, serving as a healthy control. Here the CDR3 reads CSARTPGTAYEQYF. DNA of the CDR3: TGCAGTGCTAGGACGCCCGGGACAGCCTACGAGCAGTACTTC.